Here is one TCR beta chain with its context. Its antigen is still unknown. The sample comes from a study of T cell responses to AZD1222 COVID-19 vaccine. Study results and caveats: Researchers report vaccine-associated CD4 TCRs spanning spike, with dominance at 160-218 and 743-854. Donors in the cohort were predominantly white British and more often female, and clonal diversity was possibly underestimated.

Germline V gives CDR1 WSHSY, CDR2 SAAADI. The CDR3 covers 14 residues. Trimming removed 8 bases from V and 2 bases from J, with 15 bases in between. The protocol was immunoSEQ multiplex PCR, while the TCRdb copy is restricted to in-frame clones and leaves out a portion. Counted here are 190,000 or so clones, approximately 91% occurring once; the ten biggest clones make up around 3.7%. This chain joins TRBV10-2 and TRBJ1-1; D is unresolved. The sequence was collected from an adult who received the AZD1222 COVID-19 vaccine. The sequences come from peripheral blood, collected 28 days after the second AZD1222 dose. CDR3 region: CASSGYVGNTEAFF. CDR3 DNA: TGCGCCAGCTCGGGGTACGTGGGTAACACTGAAGCTTTCTTT.